The clone carrying this T cell receptor (beta chain) has more than one count but fewer than ten. This entry belongs to a study of blood T cell repertoires in COVID-19. Overall study: From the United States, Italy and Spain came samples of acute and convalescent COVID-19. T cells, B-cell-depleted T cells, or PBMCs provided the cDNA or gDNA that served as material.

Authors' methods: The assay estimated nucleated cells by amplifying reference gene primers. The repertoire was sequenced with immunoSEQ multiplex PCR; TCRdb's copy has only in-frame clones and lacks some. For V, J and clone size, that table is used; D and trimming come from the DNA. The data contain tens of thousands of clones, about 73% of them seen just once; the ten biggest clones take up under 30%. Germline V gene data show CDR1 as MNHEY and CDR2 as SVGAGI. CDR3 length: 13 amino acids. V lost 6 bases, J lost 2 bases, and 9 bases lay in between. The origin of this receptor is a woman at least 80 years old with acute or convalescent COVID-19. The chain has TRBV6-5 and TRBJ2-3; possibly TRBD1 for D (6 bases). The sequencing input was peripheral blood. CDR3: CASSRDITDTQYF. As DNA, the CDR3 is TGTGCCAGCAGCCGGGACATCACAGATACGCAGTATTTT.